This T cell receptor beta chain was documented in a study of T-cell reconstitution after alpha-beta-depleted transplantation in children. The CDR3 sequence is 15 residues long. CDR1 is DFQATT and CDR2 is SNEGSKA in the germline V gene (reference sequence). V lost 6 bases and J 2 bases, leaving 19 bases between the germline ends. For TCRbeta, the library was prepared with unique molecular identifiers. MiXCR was run by TCRdb on the PCR reads, yielding one entry per CDR3 protein. The data contain over 550,000 distinct CDR3 sequences, more than 9% of them seen just once; the ten biggest clones take up about 4.3%.

The material sequenced was PBMCs from the stem cell graft donor, taken from the stem cell graft. J is TRBJ1-1 and V is TRBV20-1; perhaps TRBD1 as D (6 bases). This TCR was recovered from a human donor who donated a stem cell graft to a child with acute myeloid leukemia. In nucleotides, the CDR3 is TGCAGTGCCGTCTTGGGGGGCGGGATAAACACTGAAGCTTTCTTT. It translates to CSAVLGGGINTEAFF.